This TCR beta chain was found in a study of blood T cell repertoires in COVID-19 (dated by TCRdb to 2019 to 2021). About the study as a whole: Collaborator samples came from the United States, Italy and Spain and covered acute and convalescent phases of COVID-19. Subjects who had been exposed to COVID-19, were actively infected with it, or had recovered from it provided the deeply sampled blood TCRbeta repertoires that made up the dataset. Sample metadata almost always included a de-identified subject ID, COVID-19 status, age in years and sex. The samples were drawn from the first 160 participants of the ongoing ImmuneRACE study and from some 1,300 subjects provided by 6 global collaborators. The repertoires were made available in a free public database intended to serve as a resource for research on the immune response to SARS-CoV-2. The material from the prospective study consisted of cDNA or gDNA derived from T cells, B-cell-depleted T cells, or PBMCs. HLA class I and class II types, where available, came from metadata supplied by the sample provider rather than from assay-based typing.

Regarding this clone: It has no known antigen specificity. It has no much larger one-base neighbor in the sample; base qualities were not kept.

TCRbeta CDR3 regions were amplified from genomic DNA using the immunoSEQ Assay, a bias-controlled multiplex PCR. Turning to the authors' computational methods: The number of nucleated cells in each sample was estimated from the amplification of reference gene primers within the assay. Sequence reads were collapsed and filtered to measure the absolute abundance of every unique TCRbeta CDR3 rearrangement. For each sample, productive Simpson clonality was calculated by taking the square root of Simpson's diversity index across productive rearrangements. As stored in TCRdb, this immuneACCESS dataset retains in-frame rearrangements with V and J assigned. A fraction of the clones does not appear; measured against another copy, unresolved V genes explain less than half of the discrepancy, and the remainder lacks a known reason. V and J calls plus clone size are reproduced from that table; the DNA served to infer D and trimming. Present in this sample are roughly 180,000 clones, roughly 90% of which were seen just once. The ten largest clones take up less than 25% of the sample.

General study outcomes and caveats: The quantity of clinical and demographic metadata differed by source and by participant and was supplied without curation.

Collaborating institutions collected whole blood in K2EDTA tubes following their own protocols. Collaborator samples were shipped for TCRbeta analysis as frozen whole blood, isolated PBMCs, or DNA extracted from either sample type. V and J are truncated by 5 bases and 5 bases respectively, leaving an intervening sequence of 16 bases. The CDR3, from cysteine to phenylalanine, totals 14 residues. The CDR3 DNA has 42 bases and is translated from base 1. CDR1 and CDR2, looked up from the germline V gene (reference sequence), are GTSNPN and SVGIG. The receptor's source is a man between 65 and 80 years old with active or convalescent COVID-19. Source material: peripheral blood. Recombination joined TRBV30 with TRBJ2-1, with the D gene not clear enough to name. The CDR3 has the sequence CAWGRNSQNNEQFF. The nucleotides are TGTGCCTGGGGCCGGAACAGTCAAAACAATGAGCAGTTCTTC.